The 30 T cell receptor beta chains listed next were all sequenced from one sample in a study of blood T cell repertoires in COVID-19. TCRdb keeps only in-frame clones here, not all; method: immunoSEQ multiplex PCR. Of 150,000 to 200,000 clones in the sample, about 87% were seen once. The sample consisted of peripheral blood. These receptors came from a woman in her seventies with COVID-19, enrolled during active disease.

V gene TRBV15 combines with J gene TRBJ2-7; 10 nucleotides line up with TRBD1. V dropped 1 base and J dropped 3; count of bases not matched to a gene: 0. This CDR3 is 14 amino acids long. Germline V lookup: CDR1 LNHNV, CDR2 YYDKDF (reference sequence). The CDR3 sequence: CATSRGTGGYEQYF. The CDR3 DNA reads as TGTGCCACCAGCAGAGGGACAGGGGGCTACGAGCAGTACTTC.

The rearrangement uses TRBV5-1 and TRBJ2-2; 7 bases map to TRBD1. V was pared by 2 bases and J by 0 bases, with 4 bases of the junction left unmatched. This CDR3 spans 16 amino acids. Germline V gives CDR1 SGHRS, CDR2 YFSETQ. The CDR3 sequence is CASSFSGTANTGELFF. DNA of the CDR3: TGCGCCAGCAGCTTTTCCGGGACAGCGAACACCGGGGAGCTGTTTTTT.

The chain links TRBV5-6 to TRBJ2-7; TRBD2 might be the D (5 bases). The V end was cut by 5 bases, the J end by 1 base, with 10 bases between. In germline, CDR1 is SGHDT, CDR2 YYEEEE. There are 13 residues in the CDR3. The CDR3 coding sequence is TGTGCCAGCAGGGTACGACTATCCTACGAGCAGTACTTC. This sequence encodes CASRVRLSYEQYF.

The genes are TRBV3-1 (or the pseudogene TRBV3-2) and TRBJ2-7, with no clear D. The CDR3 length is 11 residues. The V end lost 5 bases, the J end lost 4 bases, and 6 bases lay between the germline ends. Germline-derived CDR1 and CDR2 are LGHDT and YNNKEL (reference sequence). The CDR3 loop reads CASSYFYEQYF. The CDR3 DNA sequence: TGTGCCAGCAGCTACTTTTACGAGCAGTACTTC.

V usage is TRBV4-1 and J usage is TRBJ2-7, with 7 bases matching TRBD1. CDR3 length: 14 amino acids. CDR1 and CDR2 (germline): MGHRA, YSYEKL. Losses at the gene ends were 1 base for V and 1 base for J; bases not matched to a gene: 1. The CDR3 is CASSQGDSSYEQYF. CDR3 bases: TGCGCCAGCAGCCAAGGGGACAGTTCCTACGAGCAGTACTTC.

CDR3 coding DNA: TGTGCCAGCAGTTCCCCAGGGGCTGGAAACACCATATATTTT. It codes for CASSSPGAGNTIYF. V gene TRBV27 combines with J gene TRBJ1-3; possibly TRBD1 for D (6 bases). V lost 4 bases, J lost 2 bases, and 9 bases lay in between. Germline CDR1 and CDR2: MNHEY and SMNVEV (reference sequence). The CDR3 loop spans 14 amino acids.

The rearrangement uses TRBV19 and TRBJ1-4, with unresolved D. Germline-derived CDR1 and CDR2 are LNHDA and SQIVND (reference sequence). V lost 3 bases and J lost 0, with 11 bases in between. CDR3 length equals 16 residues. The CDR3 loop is CASSIGAGATNEKLFF. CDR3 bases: TGTGCCAGTAGTATCGGAGCCGGAGCAACTAATGAAAAACTGTTTTTT. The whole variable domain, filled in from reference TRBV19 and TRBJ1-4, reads DGGITQSPKYLFRKEGQNVTLSCEQNLNHDAMYWYRQDPGQGLRLIYYSQIVNDFQKGDIAEGYSVSREKKESFPLTVTSAQKNPTAFYLCASSIGAGATNEKLFFGSGTQLSVL.

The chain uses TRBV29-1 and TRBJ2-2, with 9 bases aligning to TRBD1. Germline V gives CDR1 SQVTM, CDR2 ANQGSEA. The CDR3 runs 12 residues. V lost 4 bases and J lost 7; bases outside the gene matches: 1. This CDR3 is CSVGTGDGELFF. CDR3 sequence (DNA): TGCAGCGTTGGGACAGGGGACGGGGAGCTGTTTTTT.

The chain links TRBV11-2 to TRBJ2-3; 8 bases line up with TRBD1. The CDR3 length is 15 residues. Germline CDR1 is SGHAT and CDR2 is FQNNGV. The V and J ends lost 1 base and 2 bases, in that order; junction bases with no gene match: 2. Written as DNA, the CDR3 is TGTGCCAGCAGCTTAGGGACAGGGTTCACAGATACGCAGTATTTT. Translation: CASSLGTGFTDTQYF.

For the CDR3, the DNA is TGTGCCAGCAGCCAAGATCCGAGCGGGAATTCAAATGAGCAGTTCTTC. Translating it yields CASSQDPSGNSNEQFF. The rearrangement joins TRBV4-2 to TRBJ2-1, with 7 bases matching TRBD2. Germline CDR1 reads LGHNA; CDR2 reads YNFKEQ. Unmatched junction bases numbered 9, after V lost 0 bases and J lost 7 bases. The CDR3 has 16 residues.

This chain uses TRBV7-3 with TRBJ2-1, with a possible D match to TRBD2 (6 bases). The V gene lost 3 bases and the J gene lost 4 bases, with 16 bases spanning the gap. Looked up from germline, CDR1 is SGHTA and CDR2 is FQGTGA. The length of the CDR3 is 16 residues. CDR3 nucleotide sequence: TGTGCCAGCAGCTTTTCCCCGGGCGGGGATTACAATGAGCAGTTCTTC. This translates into CASSFSPGGDYNEQFF.

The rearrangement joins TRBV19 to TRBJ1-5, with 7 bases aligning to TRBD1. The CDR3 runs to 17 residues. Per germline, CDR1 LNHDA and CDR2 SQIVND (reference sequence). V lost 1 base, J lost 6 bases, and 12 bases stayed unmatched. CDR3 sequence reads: CASSIGGGQDGSQPQHF. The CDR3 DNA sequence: TGTGCCAGTAGTATAGGCGGAGGACAGGACGGGAGTCAGCCCCAGCATTTT.

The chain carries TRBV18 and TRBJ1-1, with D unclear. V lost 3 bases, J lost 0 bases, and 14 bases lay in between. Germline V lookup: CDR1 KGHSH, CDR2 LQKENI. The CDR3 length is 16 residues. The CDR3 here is CASSPNAHSLNTEAFF. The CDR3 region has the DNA TGTGCCAGCTCACCGAACGCCCACAGCCTGAACACTGAAGCTTTCTTT.

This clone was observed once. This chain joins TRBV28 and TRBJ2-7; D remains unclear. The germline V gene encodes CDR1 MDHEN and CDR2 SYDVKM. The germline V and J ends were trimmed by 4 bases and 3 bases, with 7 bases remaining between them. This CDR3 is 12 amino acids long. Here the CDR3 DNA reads TGTGCCAGCAGTTCCCGGTTCTACGAGCAGTACTTC. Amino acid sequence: CASSSRFYEQYF.

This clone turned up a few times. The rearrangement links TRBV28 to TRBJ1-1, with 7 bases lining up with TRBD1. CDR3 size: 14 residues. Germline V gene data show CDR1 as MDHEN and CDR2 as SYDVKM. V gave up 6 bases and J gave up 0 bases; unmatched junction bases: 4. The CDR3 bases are TGTGCCAGCAGCCTGGGACAGTTGAACACTGAAGCTTTCTTT. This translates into CASSLGQLNTEAFF.

The CDR3 DNA sequence: TGTGCCAGCAGTGTGAGGTGGGGAGCGAACACCGGGGAGCTGTTTTTT. Its translation: CASSVRWGANTGELFF. V is TRBV6-1 and J is TRBJ2-2; TRBD2 is a possible D gene (5 bases). V was pared by 4 bases and J by 0 bases, with 12 bases between. The CDR3 contains 16 residues. The germline gives CDR1 MNHNS, CDR2 SASEGT.

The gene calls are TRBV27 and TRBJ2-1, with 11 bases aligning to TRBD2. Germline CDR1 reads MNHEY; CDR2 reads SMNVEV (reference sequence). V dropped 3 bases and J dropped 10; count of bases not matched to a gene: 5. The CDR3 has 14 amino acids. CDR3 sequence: CASSLTSGALEQFF. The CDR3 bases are TGTGCCAGCAGTTTGACTAGCGGGGCCCTGGAGCAGTTCTTC.

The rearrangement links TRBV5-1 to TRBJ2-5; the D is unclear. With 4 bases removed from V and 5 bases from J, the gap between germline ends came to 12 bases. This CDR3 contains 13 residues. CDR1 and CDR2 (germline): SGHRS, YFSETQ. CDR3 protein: CASSTAAAETQYF. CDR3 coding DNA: TGCGCCAGCAGCACCGCAGCAGCGGAGACCCAGTACTTC. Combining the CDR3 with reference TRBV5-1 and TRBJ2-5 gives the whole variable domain KAGVTQTPRYLIKTRGQQVTLSCSPISGHRSVSWYQQTPGQGLQFLFEYFSETQRNKGNFPGRFSGRQFSNSRSEMNVSTLELGDSALYLCASSTAAAETQYFGPGTRLLVL.

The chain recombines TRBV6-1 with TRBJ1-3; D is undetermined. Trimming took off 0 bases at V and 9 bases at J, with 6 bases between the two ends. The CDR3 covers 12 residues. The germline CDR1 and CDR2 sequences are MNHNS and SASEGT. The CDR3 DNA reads TGTGCCAGCAGTGAAGCTTTCGTCACCATATATTTT. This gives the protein CASSEAFVTIYF.

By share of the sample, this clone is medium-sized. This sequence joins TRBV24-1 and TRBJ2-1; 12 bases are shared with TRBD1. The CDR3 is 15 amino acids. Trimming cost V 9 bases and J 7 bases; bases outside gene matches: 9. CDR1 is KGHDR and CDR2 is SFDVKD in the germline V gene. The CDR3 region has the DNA TGTGCCACCGCAGCCGGGACAGGGGGCGCGAATGAGCAGTTCTTC. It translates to CATAAGTGGANEQFF.

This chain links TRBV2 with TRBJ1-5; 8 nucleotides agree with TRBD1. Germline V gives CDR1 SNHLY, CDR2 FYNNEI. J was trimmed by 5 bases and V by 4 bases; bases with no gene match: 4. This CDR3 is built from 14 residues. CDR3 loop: CASSAQGADQPQHF. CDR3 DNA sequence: TGTGCCAGCAGTGCCCAGGGGGCCGATCAGCCCCAGCATTTT.

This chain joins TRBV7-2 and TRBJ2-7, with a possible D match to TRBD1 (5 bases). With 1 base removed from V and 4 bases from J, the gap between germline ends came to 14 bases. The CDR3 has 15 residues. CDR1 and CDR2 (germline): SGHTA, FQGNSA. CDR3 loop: CASSLGLTEPYEQYF. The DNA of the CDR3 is TGTGCCAGCAGCTTAGGTCTGACAGAACCGTACGAGCAGTACTTC.

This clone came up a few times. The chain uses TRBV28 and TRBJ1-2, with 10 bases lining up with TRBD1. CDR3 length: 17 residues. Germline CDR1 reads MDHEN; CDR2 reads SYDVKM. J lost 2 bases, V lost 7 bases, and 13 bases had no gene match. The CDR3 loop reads CASTILGDRGSNYGYTF. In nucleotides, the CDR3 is TGTGCCAGCACCATTTTGGGGGACAGGGGATCGAACTATGGCTACACCTTC.

This chain's CDR3 is CASSPDRGGTGELFF. CDR3 coding DNA: TGTGCCAGCAGCCCCGACAGGGGAGGCACCGGGGAGCTGTTTTTT. This rearrangement joins TRBV6-5 to TRBJ2-2; 8 bases align to TRBD1. Germline-derived CDR1 and CDR2 are MNHEY and SVGAGI. With 6 bases clipped from V and 4 bases from J, the junction kept 7 bases outside the gene matches. The length of the CDR3 is 15 residues.

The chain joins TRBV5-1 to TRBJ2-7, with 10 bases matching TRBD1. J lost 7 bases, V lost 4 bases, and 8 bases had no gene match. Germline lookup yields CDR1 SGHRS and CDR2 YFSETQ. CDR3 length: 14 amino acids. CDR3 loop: CASSPGPDRGEQYF. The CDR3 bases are TGCGCCAGCAGCCCAGGACCGGACAGGGGGGAGCAGTACTTC.

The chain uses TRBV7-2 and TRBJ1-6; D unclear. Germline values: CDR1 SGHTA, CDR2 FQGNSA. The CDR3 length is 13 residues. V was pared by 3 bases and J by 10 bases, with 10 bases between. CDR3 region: CASSLGAGSPLHF. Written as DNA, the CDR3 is TGTGCCAGCAGCTTGGGCGCTGGGTCACCCCTCCACTTT.

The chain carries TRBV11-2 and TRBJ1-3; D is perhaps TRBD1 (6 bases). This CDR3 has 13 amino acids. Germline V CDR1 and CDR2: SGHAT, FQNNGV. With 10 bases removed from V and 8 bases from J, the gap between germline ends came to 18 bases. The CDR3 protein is CAIRTWGQDTIYF. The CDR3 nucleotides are TGTGCCATCCGTACTTGGGGGCAGGACACCATATATTTT.

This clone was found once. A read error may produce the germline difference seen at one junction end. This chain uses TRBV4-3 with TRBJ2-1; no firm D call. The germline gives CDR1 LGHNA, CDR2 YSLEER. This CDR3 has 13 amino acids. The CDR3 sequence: CASSQVIYDEQFF. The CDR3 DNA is TGCGCCAGCAGCCAAGTCATCTACGATGAGCAGTTCTTC.

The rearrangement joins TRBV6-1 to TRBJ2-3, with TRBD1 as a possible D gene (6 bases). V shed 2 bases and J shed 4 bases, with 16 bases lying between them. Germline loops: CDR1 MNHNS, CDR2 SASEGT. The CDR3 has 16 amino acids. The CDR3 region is CASSERGGAPPDTQYF. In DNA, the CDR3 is TGTGCCAGCAGTGAACGAGGGGGAGCCCCCCCAGATACGCAGTATTTT.

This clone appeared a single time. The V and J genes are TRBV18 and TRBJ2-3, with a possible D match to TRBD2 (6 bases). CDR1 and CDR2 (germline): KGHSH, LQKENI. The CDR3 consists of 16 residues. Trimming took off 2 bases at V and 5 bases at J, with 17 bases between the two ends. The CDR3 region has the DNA TGTGCCAGCTCACCAAGGGCTAGCGAGAGTCTAGATACGCAGTATTTT. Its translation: CASSPRASESLDTQYF.